The next 27 T cell receptor beta chains were all read from a single sample in a study of shared clonotypes between healthy human individuals. Profiled with immunoSEQ multiplex PCR; TCRdb holds only in-frame clones, not every one. Of about 2,200,000 clones listed, under 95% are singletons. Cells designated naive CD8 were CD45RO-negative and were positively selected for CCR7, with terminally differentiated effector memory CD45RA+ cells excluded. Sequenced sample: naive CD8+ T cells from PBMCs. The receptor set was obtained from a young man in good health. Some clones in this sample may be carry-over from other donors' samples.

V is TRBV9 and J is TRBJ2-7; 9 nucleotides align to TRBD2. Germline CDR1 is SGDLS and CDR2 is YYNGEE. The CDR3 is 18 amino acids. The V segment lost 4 bases and the J segment 2 bases; nucleotides outside the gene matches: 16. The CDR3 DNA reads TGTGCCAGCAGCCACGGCCCCGGGACTAGCCTTACAACCTACGAGCAGTACTTC. Encoded protein: CASSHGPGTSLTTYEQYF.

With regard to this clone: The same CDR3 arises from other DNA sequences in this sample as well. The V and J genes are TRBV7-9 and TRBJ1-2; D remains unclear. The CDR3 is 11 amino acids. Per germline, CDR1 SEHNR and CDR2 FQNEAQ (reference sequence). Deletions cut 5 bases from V and 8 bases from J, with 9 bases between. CDR3 region: CASSPDRGYTF. The CDR3 DNA sequence: TGTGCCAGCAGCCCGGACCGAGGCTACACCTTC.

The chain employs TRBV6-6 and TRBJ2-1, with no clear D. The CDR3 extends over 14 amino acids. Germline-derived CDR1 and CDR2 are MNHNY and SVGAGI (reference sequence). Trimming cost V 6 bases and J 8 bases, with 17 bases left between them. CDR3 nucleotides: TGTGCCAGCAGCCCCCTACAATATGGCGATGAGCAGTTCTTC. Translating it yields CASSPLQYGDEQFF.

This rearrangement joins TRBV15 to TRBJ1-3, with a possible D match to TRBD1 (5 bases). Germline CDR1 LNHNV, CDR2 YYDKDF (reference sequence). Trimming removed 5 bases from V and 0 bases from J, with 17 bases in between. The CDR3 runs 17 residues. CDR3 nucleotides: TGTGCCACCAGCCCCCCGTCGGGGGAGGTCTCTGGAAACACCATATATTTT. This encodes CATSPPSGEVSGNTIYF.

The V call is TRBV5-6, the J call TRBJ2-7; 10 bases fit TRBD2. V lost 3 bases to trimming and J lost 0 bases; unmatched junction nucleotides: 9. The CDR3 has 17 amino acids. CDR1 is SGHDT, CDR2 YYEEEE, per germline. The CDR3 is CASSSSPTSGFSYEQYF. In nucleotides, the CDR3 is TGTGCCAGCAGCTCCTCGCCGACTAGCGGGTTCTCCTACGAGCAGTACTTC.

The rearrangement uses TRBV6-1 and TRBJ2-2, with 11 bases identical to TRBD2. The CDR3 has 18 residues. Germline CDR1 and CDR2: MNHNS and SASEGT. Unmatched junction bases numbered 10, after V lost 4 bases and J lost 3 bases. The CDR3 DNA is TGTGCCAGCAGTGCCCAGACTAGCGGGAACGGGTACACCGGGGAGCTGTTTTTT. Its protein product is CASSAQTSGNGYTGELFF.

The V call is TRBV11-2, the J call TRBJ2-7; 8 bases match TRBD1. The CDR3 runs 14 residues. The V gene's germline CDR1 is SGHAT and CDR2 FQNNGV. V gave up 5 bases and J gave up 3 bases; unmatched junction bases: 6. The CDR3 nucleotides are TGTGCCAGCAGCCCGGACAGGGCGATCTACGAGCAGTACTTC. This encodes CASSPDRAIYEQYF. Variable domain in full (rest from reference TRBV11-2 and TRBJ2-7): EAGVAQSPRYKIIEKRQSVAFWCNPISGHATLYWYQQILGQGPKLLIQFQNNGVVDDSQLPKDRFSAERLKGVDSTLKIQPAKLEDSAVYLCASSPDRAIYEQYFGPGTRLTVT.

This sequence joins TRBV6-5 and TRBJ1-1; D perhaps matches TRBD1 (5 bases). This CDR3 region has 14 residues. Between the trimmed V and J ends, which lost 6 bases and 1 base, there was a span of 12 bases. CDR1 is MNHEY and CDR2 is SVGAGI in the germline V gene. CDR3 nucleotides: TGTGCCAGCAGCCCCAGGGCGTCGAACACTGAAGCTTTCTTT. Amino acid sequence: CASSPRASNTEAFF.

The chain links TRBV5-8 to TRBJ2-7, with D unresolved. The V gene lost 2 bases and the J gene lost 7 bases, with 10 bases spanning the gap. Germline V gene sequence: CDR1 SGHTS, CDR2 YDEGEE. The CDR3 length is 12 residues. The CDR3: CASSFYGREQYF. The CDR3 coding sequence is TGTGCCAGCAGCTTTTATGGGCGAGAGCAGTACTTC.

This clone has just a few counts. The V and J genes are TRBV28 and TRBJ1-5; D remains ambiguous. There are 13 residues in the CDR3. The V gene's germline CDR1 is MDHEN and CDR2 SYDVKM. V was clipped by 2 bases and J by 5 bases, with 7 bases between them. CDR3 sequence (DNA): TGTGCCAGCAGTTTAACTCGGGATCAGCCCCAGCATTTT. Amino acid sequence: CASSLTRDQPQHF. Full variable domain (remainder filled in from reference TRBV28 and TRBJ1-5): DVKVTQSSRYLVKRTGEKVFLECVQDMDHENMFWYRQDPGLGLRLIYFSYDVKMKEKGDIPEGYSVSREKKERFSLILESASTNQTSMYLCASSLTRDQPQHFGDGTRLSIL.

The chain has TRBV21-1 and TRBJ1-5. TRBV21-1 is a pseudogene. The CDR3 length is 13 residues. Written as DNA, the CDR3 is TGTGCCAGCATCGAAGCACGAGGGGCGCCCCAGCATTTT. It yields the protein CASIEARGAPQHF.

This clone occurred once. V usage is TRBV27 and J usage is TRBJ1-5; D may be TRBD1 (5 bases). Germline V lookup: CDR1 MNHEY, CDR2 SMNVEV (reference sequence). CDR3 length: 18 residues. Between the trimmed V and J ends, which lost 1 base and 0 bases, there was a span of 16 bases. The CDR3 here is CASSLLGSSDSSNQPQHF. The CDR3 coding sequence is TGTGCCAGCAGTTTATTGGGATCCTCCGACAGTAGCAATCAGCCCCAGCATTTT.

The V and J genes are TRBV7-9 and TRBJ2-1, with TRBD2 matching 10 bases. CDR3 length equals 19 residues. Per germline, CDR1 SEHNR and CDR2 FQNEAQ (reference sequence). V lost 0 bases, J lost 5 bases, and 13 bases stayed unmatched. As DNA, the CDR3 is TGTGCCAGCAGCTTAGCGTGGAATCTAGCGGGAGAGTATGACAATGAGCAGTTCTTC. This codes for CASSLAWNLAGEYDNEQFF.

CDR3 DNA: TGTGCCTGGAGAGACAGGGTTTCACCCCTCCACTTT. Amino acids: CAWRDRVSPLHF. The gene calls are TRBV30 and TRBJ1-6, with 7 bases matching TRBD1. The CDR3 has 12 amino acids. Trimming took 3 bases from V and 9 from J; bases not matched to a gene: 2. Per germline, CDR1 GTSNPN and CDR2 SVGIG (reference sequence).

The chain is built from TRBV9 and TRBJ1-4; 7 nucleotides line up with TRBD1. Trimming at V came to 5 bases and at J to 8 bases, leaving 21 bases not matched to a gene. The CDR3 has 18 residues. Germline loops: CDR1 SGDLS, CDR2 YYNGEE. The CDR3 sequence: CASSHNPGQPITGEKLFF. The CDR3 region has the DNA TGTGCCAGCAGTCACAACCCGGGACAGCCCATCACCGGAGAAAAACTGTTTTTT.

The CDR3 here is CASSLSGTSESSYNEQFF. CDR3 DNA: TGTGCCAGCAGTTTGTCCGGGACTAGCGAAAGCTCCTACAATGAGCAGTTCTTC. This chain connects TRBV28 to TRBJ2-1, with 10 nucleotides matching TRBD2. This CDR3 is built from 18 residues. Trimming cost V 3 bases and J 0 bases; bases outside gene matches: 8. CDR1 and CDR2 (germline): MDHEN, SYDVKM.

About this clone: Other DNA sequences in the same sample also yield this CDR3. The chain employs TRBV27 and TRBJ2-7; D perhaps matches TRBD2 (5 bases). The CDR3 has 13 amino acids. Trimming pared 5 bases from V and 4 bases from J, leaving 12 bases between. From germline, CDR1 is MNHEY and CDR2 SMNVEV (reference sequence). The CDR3 loop is CASSLGRTYEQYF. The CDR3 nucleotides are TGTGCCAGCAGTCTCGGACGGACTTACGAGCAGTACTTC.

In its sample, this clone was seen once. This chain joins TRBV25-1 and TRBJ2-1; D perhaps matches TRBD1 (6 bases). CDR3 length: 15 amino acids. CDR1 and CDR2 from the germline V gene are MGHDK and SYGVNS. Trimming cost V 5 bases and J 8 bases, with 19 bases left between them. The CDR3 sequence: CASSSQGPIGHEQFF. The DNA of the CDR3 is TGTGCCAGCAGTAGTCAGGGGCCAATAGGGCATGAGCAGTTCTTC.

This sequence joins TRBV19 and TRBJ1-1; D is unclear. Germline V gives CDR1 LNHDA, CDR2 SQIVND (reference sequence). The CDR3 length is 11 residues. V gave up 10 bases and J gave up 7 bases, with 13 bases separating them. The CDR3 is CATQLLGEAFF. The DNA for the CDR3 is TGTGCCACTCAGCTCTTGGGTGAAGCTTTCTTT.

The genes are TRBV28 and TRBJ2-5; D might be TRBD1 (6 bases). The length of the CDR3 is 16 residues. Trimming removed 5 bases at V and 0 bases at J, with 16 bases between. CDR1 is MDHEN, CDR2 SYDVKM, per germline. The CDR3 DNA is TGTGCCAGCAGTCCGAACCTAGGACAGTACCAAGAGACCCAGTACTTC. This encodes CASSPNLGQYQETQYF.

The gene calls are TRBV5-6 and TRBJ2-1, with TRBD2 matching over 12 bases. CDR1 and CDR2 (germline): SGHDT, YYEEEE. Trimming cost V 4 bases and J 2 bases; bases outside gene matches: 4. The CDR3 loop spans 16 amino acids. CDR3 coding DNA: TGTGCCAGCAGCCCGTGGACTAGCGGGACCTACAATGAGCAGTTCTTC. It specifies CASSPWTSGTYNEQFF.

In the case of this clone: The same CDR3 arises from other DNA sequences in this sample as well. The rearrangement uses TRBV28 and TRBJ2-3, with D hard to call. V was cut by 3 bases and J by 1 base, with 8 bases left in between. The CDR3 has 14 amino acids. Germline V gives CDR1 MDHEN, CDR2 SYDVKM. CDR3 amino acids: CASSFRGRTDTQYF. CDR3 nucleotides: TGTGCCAGCAGTTTCCGAGGACGCACAGATACGCAGTATTTT.

The J gene is TRBJ1-4, the V gene TRBV7-9; D gene unclear. The V and J ends lost 5 bases and 2 bases respectively, with 0 bases between them. This CDR3 has 11 amino acids. CDR1 and CDR2 from the germline V gene are SEHNR and FQNEAQ (reference sequence). This CDR3 is CASSTNEKLFF. Here the CDR3 DNA reads TGTGCCAGCAGCACTAATGAAAAACTGTTTTTT.

Regarding this clone: The identical CDR3 is also encoded by other nucleotide sequences in the sample. The chain links TRBV5-4 to TRBJ2-7, with 7 bases identical to TRBD1. The CDR3 consists of 13 residues. Germline trimming cut 0 bases from V and 7 bases from J; bases unmatched to any gene: 4. Germline CDR1 and CDR2: SGHNT and YYREEE (reference sequence). The CDR3 region is CASSLARGWEQYF. In nucleotides, the CDR3 is TGTGCCAGCAGCTTGGCCAGGGGGTGGGAGCAGTACTTC.

The chain combines TRBV2 with TRBJ2-7, with 7 bases identical to TRBD2. The CDR3 extends over 15 amino acids. CDR1 is SNHLY, CDR2 FYNNEI, per germline. With 6 bases clipped from V and 3 bases from J, the junction kept 11 bases outside the gene matches. The CDR3, as DNA: TGTGCCAGCAGCTTATGGCGGGAGTCCCTCTACGAGCAGTACTTC. Residues: CASSLWRESLYEQYF.

The chain recombines TRBV5-1 with TRBJ2-7, with TRBD1 matching 10 bases. Germline CDR1 reads SGHRS; CDR2 reads YFSETQ. This CDR3 has 17 amino acids. The trim removed 3 bases at V and 3 bases at J, leaving 12 bases unmatched. As DNA, the CDR3 is TGCGCCAGCAGCTCCCCGGACCCATGGACAGGGGGCTACGAGCAGTACTTC. Amino acids: CASSSPDPWTGGYEQYF.

This rearrangement joins TRBV13 to TRBJ2-3; weak D call: TRBD2 (6 bases). Germline V gene sequence: CDR1 PRHDT, CDR2 FYEKMQ (reference sequence). V was cut by 9 bases and J by 4 bases, with 20 bases left in between. The CDR3 runs to 15 residues. CDR3 in amino acids: CARESKAGGADTQYF. For the CDR3, the DNA is TGTGCCAGAGAATCTAAAGCGGGCGGAGCAGATACGCAGTATTTT.